Listed below are T cell receptor beta chains from one sample, sequenced in a study of STAT5B mutations in CD4+ large granular lymphocyte leukemia. Assay: immunoSEQ multiplex PCR; the TCRdb copy retains only in-frame clones and omits some. The table lists 4,500 to 5,500 clones, around 88% of them singletons. The sample was PBMCs. Every receptor here comes from a man aged 35 to 55 with CD4+ T-cell large granular lymphocyte leukemia. CDR3s include the opening cysteine and the closing phenylalanine or tryptophan. Fields, in order: CDR3 protein, J gene, V gene, D gene. A D gene is named only where the DNA matches it firmly.

cdr3_aa: CSVEGPGGWLVMNTEAFF
j_call: TRBJ1-1
v_call: TRBV29-1
d_call: TRBD1

cdr3_aa: CASSVGLAGGSYNEQFF
j_call: TRBJ2-1
v_call: TRBV9
d_call: TRBD2

cdr3_aa: CASSLGRGREAFF
j_call: TRBJ1-1
v_call: TRBV7-8
d_call: -

cdr3_aa: CASTPAPGVYEQYF
j_call: TRBJ2-7
v_call: TRBV6-5
d_call: -

cdr3_aa: CASKLEGTDTQYF
j_call: TRBJ2-3
v_call: TRBV5-1
d_call: -

cdr3_aa: CASSLGRDTHNSPLHF
j_call: TRBJ1-6
v_call: TRBV7-9
d_call: -

cdr3_aa: CASSLVPSGGLNEQFF
j_call: TRBJ2-1
v_call: TRBV5-1
d_call: TRBD2

cdr3_aa: CSSCLSSYNEQFF
j_call: TRBJ2-1
v_call: TRBV29-1
d_call: -

cdr3_aa: CAISVASSEALSTDTQYF
j_call: TRBJ2-3
v_call: TRBV10-3
d_call: -

cdr3_aa: CASSLINSPLHF
j_call: TRBJ1-6
v_call: TRBV5-4
d_call: -

cdr3_aa: CASSEQALARETQYF
j_call: TRBJ2-5
v_call: TRBV6-1
d_call: -

cdr3_aa: CASSQLASESLHF
j_call: TRBJ1-6
v_call: TRBV5-4
d_call: -

cdr3_aa: CASSFDLNTEAFF
j_call: TRBJ1-1
v_call: TRBV6-5
d_call: -

cdr3_aa: CASSERREGHTQYF
j_call: TRBJ2-3
v_call: TRBV10-2
d_call: TRBD2

cdr3_aa: CASGFTGVGEQFF
j_call: TRBJ2-1
v_call: TRBV5-1
d_call: TRBD1

cdr3_aa: CAWSSSRVQGRGETQYF
j_call: TRBJ2-5
v_call: TRBV30
d_call: TRBD1

cdr3_aa: CASSSDRGGYGYTF
j_call: TRBJ1-2
v_call: TRBV5-6
d_call: TRBD1

cdr3_aa: CASSPRGTSVTYEQYF
j_call: TRBJ2-7
v_call: TRBV4-1
d_call: TRBD2

cdr3_aa: CASSSSTSGAWEQYF
j_call: TRBJ2-5
v_call: TRBV2
d_call: TRBD2

cdr3_aa: CAISRTVPSGNTIYF
j_call: TRBJ1-3
v_call: TRBV10-3
d_call: -

cdr3_aa: CASSRGGQGGHEQYF
j_call: TRBJ2-7
v_call: TRBV5-8
d_call: TRBD1

cdr3_aa: CASSEQGAGEAFF
j_call: TRBJ1-1
v_call: TRBV6-1
d_call: TRBD1

cdr3_aa: CASSRAESREQYF
j_call: TRBJ2-7
v_call: TRBV4-1
d_call: -

cdr3_aa: CASSEWGRDNSPLHF
j_call: TRBJ1-6
v_call: TRBV2
d_call: -

cdr3_aa: CASRTTGVNSPLHF
j_call: TRBJ1-6
v_call: TRBV6-5
d_call: -

cdr3_aa: CASSPPGGGGYEQYF
j_call: TRBJ2-7
v_call: TRBV28
d_call: TRBD2

cdr3_aa: CASSFHRTVNTEAFF
j_call: TRBJ1-1
v_call: TRBV7-9
d_call: -

cdr3_aa: CASSLMGTLSGANVLTF
j_call: TRBJ2-6
v_call: TRBV11-3
d_call: -

cdr3_aa: CASSLGLQAFF
j_call: TRBJ1-1
v_call: TRBV5-1
d_call: -

cdr3_aa: CASSTGQSPNTEAFF
j_call: TRBJ1-1
v_call: TRBV5-4
d_call: -

cdr3_aa: CASSPKVAGGELAKNIQYF
j_call: TRBJ2-4
v_call: TRBV5-1
d_call: TRBD2

cdr3_aa: CASSFRTTSGGARKTQYF
j_call: TRBJ2-5
v_call: TRBV5-4
d_call: TRBD2

cdr3_aa: CASSLWGSGANVLTF
j_call: TRBJ2-6
v_call: TRBV7-2
d_call: -

cdr3_aa: CASSSGQGGSYGYTF
j_call: TRBJ1-2
v_call: TRBV7-2
d_call: TRBD1

cdr3_aa: CASSSGGQGSGNQPQHF
j_call: TRBJ1-5
v_call: TRBV19
d_call: TRBD1

cdr3_aa: CASRTQDTEAFF
j_call: TRBJ1-1
v_call: TRBV2
d_call: -

cdr3_aa: CASTGRGSRETQYF
j_call: TRBJ2-5
v_call: TRBV11-3
d_call: TRBD2

cdr3_aa: CASSYSMRGLGNTVYF
j_call: TRBJ1-3
v_call: TRBV6-5
d_call: TRBD1

cdr3_aa: CASSSVQSVQETQYF
j_call: TRBJ2-5
v_call: TRBV5-4
d_call: -

cdr3_aa: CASRNRGNNSPLHF
j_call: TRBJ1-6
v_call: TRBV27
d_call: TRBD1

cdr3_aa: CASSPRTWTDTGELFF
j_call: TRBJ2-2
v_call: TRBV7-8
d_call: -